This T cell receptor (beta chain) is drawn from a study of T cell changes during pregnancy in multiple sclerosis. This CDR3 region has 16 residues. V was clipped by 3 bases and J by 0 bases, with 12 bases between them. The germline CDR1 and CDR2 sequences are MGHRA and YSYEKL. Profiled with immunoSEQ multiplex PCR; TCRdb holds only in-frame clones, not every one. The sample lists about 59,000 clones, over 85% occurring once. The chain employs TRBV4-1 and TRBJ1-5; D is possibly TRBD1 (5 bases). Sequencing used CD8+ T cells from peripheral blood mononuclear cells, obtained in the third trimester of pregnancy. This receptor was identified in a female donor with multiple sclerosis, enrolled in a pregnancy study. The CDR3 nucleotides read TGCGCCAGCAGCCAGGCAGGGACTTATAGCAATCAGCCCCAGCATTTT. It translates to CASSQAGTYSNQPQHF.